This section outlines one T cell receptor beta chain sequence together with its context. What it binds is unknown. These data belong to a study of T cell responses to AZD1222 COVID-19 vaccine. Background on the study: Samples with a second dose at about 4 or about 12 weeks were pooled together.

General study results and limits: Repertoire collection took place solely once the T cell response had peaked. At baseline, seropositivity was found in only a handful of AZD1222 recipients.

The repertoire was sequenced with immunoSEQ multiplex PCR; TCRdb's copy has only in-frame clones and lacks some. The table includes 110,000 to 150,000 clones, about nine tenths detected once. The germline V and J ends were trimmed by 5 bases and 4 bases, with 14 bases remaining between them. Germline V gene lookup returns CDR1 MNHEY and CDR2 SVGAGI. The CDR3 contains 14 residues. This material consisted of peripheral blood, taken on day 0 of AZD1222 vaccination. The TCR originated in an adult in good health. The chain joins TRBV6-5 to TRBJ2-5, with D possibly TRBD2 on 5 matching bases. In DNA, the CDR3 is TGTGCCAGCAGTCCGGGGAGAGGAGGAGAGACCCAGTACTTC. Translated: CASSPGRGGETQYF.